The 14 T cell receptor beta chains below come from one sample, sequenced in a study of identifying expanded T cells in peripheral blood. Clones were read by immunoSEQ multiplex PCR, and TCRdb kept only the in-frame ones, dropping some. Among approximately 83,000 clones listed, approximately 81% were seen once. Sequenced sample: blood. These receptors were collected from a person aged 18-69 years in good health.

The chain couples TRBV18 to TRBJ2-3, with 11 bases lining up with TRBD2. This CDR3 comprises 15 residues. Per the germline V gene, CDR1 is KGHSH and CDR2 is LQKENI. J was trimmed by 2 bases and V by 3 bases; bases with no gene match: 1. CDR3 sequence reads: CASSPTSGATDTQYF. The CDR3 coding sequence is TGTGCCAGCTCACCGACTAGCGGGGCCACAGATACGCAGTATTTT.

V and J are TRBV4-3 and TRBJ2-7, with a possible D match to TRBD1 (5 bases). Germline V gives CDR1 LGHNA, CDR2 YSLEER. V was pared by 1 base and J by 3 bases, with 13 bases between. This CDR3 has 15 residues. This chain's CDR3 is CASSQGPQGHYEQYF. The CDR3 nucleotides are TGCGCCAGCAGCCAAGGCCCCCAGGGCCACTACGAGCAGTACTTC.

The chain recombines TRBV5-3 with TRBJ2-1; possible D gene TRBD2, 7 bases. Being an ORF, TRBV5-3 has a function that is uncertain. This CDR3 spans 13 amino acids. Deletions cut 10 bases from V and 7 bases from J, with 18 bases between. The CDR3 coding sequence is TGTGCCGTGGCGGGGGCCCCGGGGAATGAGCAGTTCTTC. Its translation is CAVAGAPGNEQFF.

The chain recombines TRBV6-5 with TRBJ2-5; 7 bases agree with TRBD2. The V gene end was trimmed by 3 bases and the J gene end by 4 bases; junction bases not matched to a gene: 8. This CDR3 has 15 residues. The germline V gene has CDR1 MNHEY and CDR2 SVGAGI. For the CDR3, the DNA is TGTGCCAGCAGTTATGGGGGGGTACCTCCAGAGACCCAGTACTTC. Its protein is CASSYGGVPPETQYF.

The chain employs TRBV7-9 and TRBJ2-7, with a weak D call TRBD1 (8 bases). In germline, CDR1 is SEHNR, CDR2 FQNEAQ (reference sequence). There are 15 residues in the CDR3. V lost 5 bases and J lost 3, with 17 bases in between. Here the CDR3 reads CASSTGGAVSYEQYF. The CDR3, as DNA: TGTGCCAGCAGCACAGGGGGGGCAGTGAGCTACGAGCAGTACTTC.

The V call is TRBV15, the J call TRBJ2-5; D call uncertain. Germline V gene lookup returns CDR1 LNHNV and CDR2 YYDKDF (reference sequence). Trimming removed 0 bases at V and 5 bases at J, with 7 bases between. The CDR3 has 13 residues. Here the CDR3 reads CATSRDPEETQYF. DNA for the CDR3: TGTGCCACCAGCAGAGATCCCGAGGAGACCCAGTACTTC. Complete variable domain (other parts from reference TRBV15 and TRBJ2-5): DAMVIQNPRYQVTQFGKPVTLSCSQTLNHNVMYWYQQKSSQAPKLLFHYYDKDFNNEADTPDNFQSRRPNTSFCFLDIRSPGLGDTAMYLCATSRDPEETQYFGPGTRLLVL.

The chain employs TRBV7-8 and TRBJ1-1, with D unclear. Germline V gene sequence: CDR1 SGHVS, CDR2 FQNEAQ. The ends were cut back, 4 bases at V and 8 bases at J, with 23 bases in the middle. The CDR3 has 16 residues. For the CDR3, the DNA is TGTGCCAGCAGCTCCAGATGGTCCCCTCTGGCAGAAGAAGCTTTCTTT. This sequence encodes CASSSRWSPLAEEAFF.

DNA of the CDR3: TGTGCCAGTAGTGAGGGTGGGCCCACAGATACGCAGTATTTT. Translation gives CASSEGGPTDTQYF. The chain employs TRBV19 and TRBJ2-3, with a weak D call TRBD2 (5 bases). Trimming took 5 bases from V and 2 from J, leaving 11 bases between them. The CDR3 runs to 14 residues. CDR1 and CDR2 (germline): LNHDA, SQIVND (reference sequence).

Here the CDR3 DNA reads TGTGCCAGCAGTGTATCACCGACACTTAGGAAAGAAAAACTGTTTTTT. This encodes CASSVSPTLRKEKLFF. The chain uses TRBV6-1 and TRBJ1-4; D ambiguous. V was clipped by 4 bases and J by 8 bases, with 20 bases between them. Per the germline V gene, CDR1 is MNHNS and CDR2 is SASEGT. The CDR3 covers 16 residues.

This clone appeared a single time. This chain uses TRBV9 with TRBJ1-2, with TRBD1 matching 9 bases. V dropped 4 bases and J dropped 11; count of bases not matched to a gene: 15. Germline-derived CDR1 and CDR2 are SGDLS and YYNGEE. The CDR3 is 15 amino acids. The CDR3 DNA is TGTGCCAGCAGCCTAAGAGGGACAGGGTCCTCTCCATACACCTTC. The encoded protein is CASSLRGTGSSPYTF.

This rearrangement joins TRBV5-4 to TRBJ2-3, with D maybe TRBD1 (6 bases). Trimming left V 4 bases short and J 3 bases short, with 12 bases between. Germline V gene lookup returns CDR1 SGHNT and CDR2 YYREEE (reference sequence). This CDR3 is built from 14 residues. The CDR3 loop reads CASSIPDRTDTQYF. In DNA, the CDR3 is TGTGCCAGCAGCATACCAGACAGGACAGATACGCAGTATTTT.

The rearrangement links TRBV7-9 to TRBJ2-2, with a possible D match to TRBD1 (5 bases). The CDR3 extends over 15 amino acids. Trimming pared 6 bases from V and 5 bases from J, leaving 16 bases between. Germline-derived CDR1 and CDR2 are SEHNR and FQNEAQ (reference sequence). The chain's CDR3 is CASRADTGFTGELFF. The CDR3 nucleotides read TGTGCCAGCAGGGCGGACACAGGTTTTACCGGGGAGCTGTTTTTT.

As DNA, the CDR3 is TGTGCCATCAGTGAGTCGACAATCCCCCATGGACCCGTCAACCTAGCCAAAAACATTCAGTACTTC. Residues: CAISESTIPHGPVNLAKNIQYF. V and J are TRBV10-3 and TRBJ2-4; the D is unclear. Germline CDR1 is ENHRY and CDR2 is SYGVKD. The CDR3 spans 22 residues. V shed 0 bases and J shed 0 bases, with 27 bases lying between them.

The chain carries TRBV11-3 and TRBJ2-1; D not resolved. CDR3 length equals 16 residues. Germline V gene sequence: CDR1 SGHNT, CDR2 YENEEA. The ends were cut back, 3 bases at V and 6 bases at J, with 18 bases in the middle. The CDR3, as DNA: TGTGCCAGCAGCTTTTTGGGTACGGGTCTTGGCAATGAGCAGTTCTTC. Translated: CASSFLGTGLGNEQFF. Supplemented by reference TRBV11-3 and TRBJ2-1, the full variable domain reads EAGVVQSPRYKIIEKKQPVAFWCNPISGHNTLYWYLQNLGQGPELLIRYENEEAVDDSQLPKDRFSAERLKGVDSTLKIQPAELGDSAVYLCASSFLGTGLGNEQFFGPGTRLTVL.